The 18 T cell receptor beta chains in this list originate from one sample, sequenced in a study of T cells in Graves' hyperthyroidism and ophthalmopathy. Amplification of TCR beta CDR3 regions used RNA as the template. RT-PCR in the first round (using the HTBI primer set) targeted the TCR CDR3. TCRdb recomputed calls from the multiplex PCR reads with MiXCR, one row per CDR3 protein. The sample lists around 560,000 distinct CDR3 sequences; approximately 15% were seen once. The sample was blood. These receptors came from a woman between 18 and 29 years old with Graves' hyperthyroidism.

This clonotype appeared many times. The CDR3 nucleotides are TGTGCCAGCAGCTTAGGGGCTCCCCGGATAAATAAAGATGGCTACACCTTC. This encodes CASSLGAPRINKDGYTF. The rearrangement uses TRBV7-8 and TRBJ1-2; D call uncertain. Trimming took off 1 base at V and 6 bases at J, with 21 bases between the two ends. The CDR3 sequence is 17 residues long. Germline CDR1 reads SGHVS; CDR2 reads FQNEAQ. Based on the CDR3 plus reference TRBV7-8 and TRBJ1-2, the full variable domain is GAGVSQSPRYKVAKRGQDVALRCDPISGHVSLFWYQQALGQGPEFLTYFQNEAQLDKSGLPSDRFFAERPEGSVSTLKIQRTQQEDSAVYLCASSLGAPRINKDGYTFGSGTRLTVV.

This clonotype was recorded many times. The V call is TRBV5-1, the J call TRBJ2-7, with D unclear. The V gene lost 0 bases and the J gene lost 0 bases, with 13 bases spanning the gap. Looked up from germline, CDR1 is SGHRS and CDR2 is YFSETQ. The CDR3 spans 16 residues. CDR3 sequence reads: CASSLDSSEPSYEQYF. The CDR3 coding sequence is TGCGCCAGCAGCTTGGATTCCTCCGAGCCCTCCTACGAGCAGTACTTC.

The CDR3 loop is CASSDLAGGSDTQYF. The CDR3, as DNA: TGTGCCAGCAGTGACTTGGCGGGGGGCTCAGATACGCAGTATTTT. V gene TRBV6-4 combines with J gene TRBJ2-3; TRBD2 aligns across 8 bases. The germline CDR1 and CDR2 sequences are MRHNA and SNTAGT. Trimming cost V 1 base and J 4 bases; bases outside gene matches: 4. The CDR3 is 15 amino acids.

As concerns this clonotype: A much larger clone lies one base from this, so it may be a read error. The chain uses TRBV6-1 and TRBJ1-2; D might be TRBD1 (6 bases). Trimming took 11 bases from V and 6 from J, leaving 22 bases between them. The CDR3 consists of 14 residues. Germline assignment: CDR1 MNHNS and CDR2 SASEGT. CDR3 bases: TGTGCCGGGGCAGACAGGAATGTGGCCGATGGCTACACCTTC. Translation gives CAGADRNVADGYTF.

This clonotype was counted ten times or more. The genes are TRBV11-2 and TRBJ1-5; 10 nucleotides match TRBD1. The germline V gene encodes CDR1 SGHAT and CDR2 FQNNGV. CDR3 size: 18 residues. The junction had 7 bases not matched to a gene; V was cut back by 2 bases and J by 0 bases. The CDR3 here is CASSLWDRGHHSNQPQHF. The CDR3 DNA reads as TGTGCCAGCAGCTTATGGGACAGGGGACACCATAGCAATCAGCCCCAGCATTTT.

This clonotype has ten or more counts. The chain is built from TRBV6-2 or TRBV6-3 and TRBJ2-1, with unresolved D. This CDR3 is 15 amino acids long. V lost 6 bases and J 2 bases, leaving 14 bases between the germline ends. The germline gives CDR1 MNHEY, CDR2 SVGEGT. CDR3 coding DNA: TGTGCCAGCAGGGGCGGTGGGGTCGCCTACAATGAGCAGTTCTTC. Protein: CASRGGGVAYNEQFF.

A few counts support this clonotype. CDR3 in DNA: TGCGCCAGCAGCCAAGATGAGGGGTTTGGCACTGAAGCTTTCTTT. Translating it yields CASSQDEGFGTEAFF. The chain has TRBV4-1 and TRBJ1-1; weak D call: TRBD1 (5 bases). CDR1 is MGHRA and CDR2 is YSYEKL in the germline V gene. Between the trimmed V and J ends, which lost 0 bases and 4 bases, there was a span of 12 bases. The CDR3 contains 15 residues.

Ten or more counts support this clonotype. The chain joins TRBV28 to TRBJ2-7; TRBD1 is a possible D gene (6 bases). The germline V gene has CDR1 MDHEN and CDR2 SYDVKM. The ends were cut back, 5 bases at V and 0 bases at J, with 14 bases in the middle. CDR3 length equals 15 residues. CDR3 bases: TGTGCCAGCAGTCTACAAGGGGGTGGCTCCTACGAGCAGTACTTC. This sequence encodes CASSLQGGGSYEQYF.

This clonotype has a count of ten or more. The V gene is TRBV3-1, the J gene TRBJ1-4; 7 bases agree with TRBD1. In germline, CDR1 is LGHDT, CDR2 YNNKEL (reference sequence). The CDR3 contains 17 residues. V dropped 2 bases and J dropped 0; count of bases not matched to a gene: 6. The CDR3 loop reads CASSQQDRVATNEKLFF. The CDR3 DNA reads TGTGCCAGCAGCCAACAAGACAGGGTTGCAACTAATGAAAAACTGTTTTTT.

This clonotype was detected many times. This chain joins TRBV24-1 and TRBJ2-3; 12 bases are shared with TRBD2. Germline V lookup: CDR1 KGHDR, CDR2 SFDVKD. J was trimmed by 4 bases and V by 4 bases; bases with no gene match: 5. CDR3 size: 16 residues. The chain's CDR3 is CATSDRTSGEADTQYF. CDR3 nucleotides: TGTGCCACCAGTGACCGGACTAGCGGGGAGGCAGATACGCAGTATTTT.

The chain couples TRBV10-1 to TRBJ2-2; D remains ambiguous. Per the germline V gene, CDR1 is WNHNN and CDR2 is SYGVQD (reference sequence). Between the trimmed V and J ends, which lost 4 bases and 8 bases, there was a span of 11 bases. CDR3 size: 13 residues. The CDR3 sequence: CASSGHSEGELFF. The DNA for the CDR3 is TGCGCCAGCAGTGGTCACTCTGAAGGGGAGCTGTTTTTT.

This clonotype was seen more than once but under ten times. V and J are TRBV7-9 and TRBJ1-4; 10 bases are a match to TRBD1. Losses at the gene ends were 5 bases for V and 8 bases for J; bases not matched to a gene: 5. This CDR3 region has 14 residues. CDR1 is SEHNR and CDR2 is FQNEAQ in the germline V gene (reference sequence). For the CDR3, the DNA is TGTGCCAGCAGCCCGGGGACAGGGGAAGAAAAACTGTTTTTT. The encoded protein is CASSPGTGEEKLFF.

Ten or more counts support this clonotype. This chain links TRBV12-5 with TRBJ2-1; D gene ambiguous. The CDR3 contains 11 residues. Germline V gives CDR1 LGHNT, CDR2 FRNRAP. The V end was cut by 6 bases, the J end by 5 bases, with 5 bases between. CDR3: CASGHDNEQFF. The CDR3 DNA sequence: TGTGCTAGTGGCCACGACAATGAGCAGTTCTTC.

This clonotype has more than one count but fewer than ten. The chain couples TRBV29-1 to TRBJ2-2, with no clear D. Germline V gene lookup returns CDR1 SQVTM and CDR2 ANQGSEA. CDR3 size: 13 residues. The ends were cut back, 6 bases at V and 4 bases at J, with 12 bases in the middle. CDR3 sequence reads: CSVPSYGTGELFF. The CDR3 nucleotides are TGCAGCGTGCCTAGTTATGGCACCGGGGAGCTGTTTTTT.

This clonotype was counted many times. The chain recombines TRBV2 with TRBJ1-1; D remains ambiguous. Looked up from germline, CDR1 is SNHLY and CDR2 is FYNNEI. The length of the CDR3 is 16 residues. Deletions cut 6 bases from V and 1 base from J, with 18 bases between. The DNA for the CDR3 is TGTGCCAGCAGACCCCAGGTCCATCGAGGGAACACTGAAGCTTTCTTT. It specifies CASRPQVHRGNTEAFF.

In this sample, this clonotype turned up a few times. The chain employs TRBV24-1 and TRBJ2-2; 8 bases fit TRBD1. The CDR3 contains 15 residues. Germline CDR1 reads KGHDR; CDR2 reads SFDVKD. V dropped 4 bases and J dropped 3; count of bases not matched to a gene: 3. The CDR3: CATSETTGDTGELFF. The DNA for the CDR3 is TGTGCCACCAGTGAGACGACAGGGGACACCGGGGAGCTGTTTTTT.

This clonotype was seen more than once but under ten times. This CDR3 reads CASSYPERGQSYEQYF. The CDR3 bases are TGTGCCAGCAGTTACCCAGAGCGGGGGCAATCCTACGAGCAGTACTTC. The J gene is TRBJ2-7, the V gene TRBV6-2 or TRBV6-3; TRBD2 matches at 8 bases. The CDR3 has 16 residues. The V gene end was trimmed by 2 bases and the J gene end by 1 base; junction bases not matched to a gene: 7. Per germline, CDR1 MNHEY and CDR2 SVGEGT.

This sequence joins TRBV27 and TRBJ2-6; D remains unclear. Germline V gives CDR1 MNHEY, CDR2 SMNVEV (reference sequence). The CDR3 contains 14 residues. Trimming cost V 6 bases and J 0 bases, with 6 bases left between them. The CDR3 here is CASSMISGANVLTF. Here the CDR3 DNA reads TGTGCCAGCAGCATGATCTCTGGGGCCAACGTCCTGACTTTC.